This is a list of T cell receptor beta chains from one sample in a study of technical replicates of blood from a few donors. The repertoire was sequenced with immunoSEQ multiplex PCR; TCRdb's copy has only in-frame clones and lacks some. In the table there are tens of thousands of clones, roughly 94% of which are singletons. The sequencing input was T cells isolated from PBMCs. The receptors shown here come from a human donor in good health. Each CDR3 is given with its conserved first and last residue. The D gene is left open where the match is weak. Some rows have no size entry. The others give once, few or many, or a class for an expanded clone.

>.|TRBD1|TRBV10-3|TRBJ2-7
TGTGCCATCACCCCGGGACAGGGGCTTTACGAGCAGTACTTC
CAITPGQGLYEQYF
>.|TRBD2|TRBV10-1|TRBJ2-1
TGCGCCAGCACTACGACTAGCGGGAGAACTGAGCAGTTCTTC
CASTTTSGRTEQFF
>.|TRBD2|TRBV7-2|TRBJ2-7
TGTGCCAGCAGCTTAGGAGCGGGAGGACTATACGAGCAGTACTTC
CASSLGAGGLYEQYF
>.|TRBD2|TRBV5-6|TRBJ2-1
TGTGCCAGCAGCTTGACGGTTTTTAGCGGGGACAATGAGCAGTTCTTC
CASSLTVFSGDNEQFF
>.|TRBD1|TRBV9|TRBJ1-1
TGTGCCAGCAGCGTATCGGACTCCAATGTCGGCAGGGGGTTTGAAGCTTTCTTT
CASSVSDSNVGRGFEAFF
>.|.|TRBV6-5|TRBJ2-5
TGTGCCAGCAGTACTAGAAATCGCAAAGAGACCCAGTACTTC
CASSTRNRKETQYF
>few|.|TRBV29-1|TRBJ1-1
TGCAGCGTGGGAAAGGGACAAGACACTGAAGCTTTCTTT
CSVGKGQDTEAFF
>.|TRBD1|TRBV19|TRBJ1-2
TGTGCCAGTAGTATTTTGCGACAGGGGATAACTAGCATTCGGATATATGGCTACACCTTC
CASSILRQGITSIRIYGYTF
>.|TRBD2|TRBV5-1|TRBJ2-1
TGCGCCAGCAGCTTGGCCGAGCGGGAGTGGTTCTTC
CASSLAEREWFF
>.|.|TRBV10-3|TRBJ1-4
TGTGCCATCAGTGAGGCAGGGAATGGCGAAAAACTGTTTTTT
CAISEAGNGEKLFF
>.|TRBD1|TRBV9|TRBJ1-5
TGTGCCAGCAGCGCAGGGGGGACAGGGGGCATTGAGGGCAATCAGCCCCAGCATTTT
CASSAGGTGGIEGNQPQHF
>.|.|TRBV19|TRBJ2-1
TGTGCCAGTAGTATTCGGAACGGAAGCCGAGGGAATGAGCAGTTCTTC
CASSIRNGSRGNEQFF
>.|.|TRBV9|TRBJ2-1
TGTGCCAGCAGCGCGTCTAGAACCTACAATGAGCAGTTCTTC
CASSASRTYNEQFF
>.|TRBD1|TRBV7-3|TRBJ2-7
TGTGCCAGCAGCTTAACTGAGGCACAGGGGGACGAGCAGTACTTC
CASSLTEAQGDEQYF
>.|.|TRBV4-1|TRBJ2-7
TGCGCCAGCAGCCAAGAGTTAGGGAGCTACGAGCAGTACTTC
CASSQELGSYEQYF
>once|TRBD1|TRBV19|TRBJ2-7
TGTGCCAGTAGTTCGAAGGGGGCTTCCTACGAGCAGTACTTC
CASSSKGASYEQYF
>once|.|TRBV28|TRBJ2-7
TGTGCCAGCAGTTGGGGACAATCCGAGCAGTACTTC
CASSWGQSEQYF
>.|.|TRBV5-6|TRBJ2-7
TGTGCCAGCAGGGGGAGCCAGGACTACGAGCAGTACTTC
CASRGSQDYEQYF
>.|.|TRBV19|TRBJ1-1
TGTGCCAGTAGTATACCAGGGGCTCCTGAAGCTTTCTTT
CASSIPGAPEAFF
>.|TRBD2|TRBV19|TRBJ2-2
TGTGCCAGTAGTATTTGGCTAGCGGGAGGGCTTAACGGGGAGCTGTTTTTT
CASSIWLAGGLNGELFF
>.|.|TRBV15|TRBJ2-2
TGTGCCACCAGCCTCACTCGAACCGGGGAGCTGTTTTTT
CATSLTRTGELFF
>.|.|TRBV5-4|TRBJ2-3
TGTGCCAGCAGCTTGGGGGAGCTCCAGCCCCTGACAGATACGCAGTATTTT
CASSLGELQPLTDTQYF